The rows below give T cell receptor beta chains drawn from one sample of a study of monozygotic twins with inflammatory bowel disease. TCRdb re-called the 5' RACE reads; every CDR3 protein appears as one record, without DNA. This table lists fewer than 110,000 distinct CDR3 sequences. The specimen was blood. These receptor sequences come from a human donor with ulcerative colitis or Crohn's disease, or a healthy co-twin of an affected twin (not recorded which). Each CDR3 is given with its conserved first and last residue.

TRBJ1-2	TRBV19	CASADRYYGYTF
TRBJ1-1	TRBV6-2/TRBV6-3	CASSTTGSAFF
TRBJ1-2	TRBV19	CASLPGQTGYYGYTF
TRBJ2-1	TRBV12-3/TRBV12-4	CASSDLASLSWPYNEQFF
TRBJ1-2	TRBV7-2	CASSLIGGQGRAIGYTF
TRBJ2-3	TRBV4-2	CASSPLAGVTDTQYF
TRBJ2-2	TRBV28	CASSLDGELFF
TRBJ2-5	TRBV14	CASSQDEMDWRKMGLETQYF
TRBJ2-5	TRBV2	CASSVGSPTQEIQYF
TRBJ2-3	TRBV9	CASSDGGGSTDTQYF
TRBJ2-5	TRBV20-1	CSASRQPPTQYF
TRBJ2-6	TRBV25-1	CASINPGANVLTF
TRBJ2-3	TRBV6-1	CASTPPGTDTQYF
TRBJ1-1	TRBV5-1	CASSFGGHTEAFF
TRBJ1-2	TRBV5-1	CASSLGTQLLYGYTF
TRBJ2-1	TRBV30	CAWQAGVYTYNEQFF
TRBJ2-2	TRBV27	CASCQGTGTGELFF
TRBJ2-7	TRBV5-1	CASSPSGATYEQYF
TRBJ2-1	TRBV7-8	CASTSGRTYNEQFF
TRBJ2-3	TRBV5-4	CASSLRGPSTDTQYF
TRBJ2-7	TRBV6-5	CASTGRRDHEQYF
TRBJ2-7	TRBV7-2	CASSFIGGAYEQYF
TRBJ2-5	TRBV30	CAWSPTTGRRETQYF
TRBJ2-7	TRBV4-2	CASSYRLGTYEQYF
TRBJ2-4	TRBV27	CASSSPGEVKNIQYF
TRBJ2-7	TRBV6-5	CASSYDVVSPPGRYEQYF
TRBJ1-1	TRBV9	CASRLVPGNTEAFF
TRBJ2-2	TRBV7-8	CASSRLGGNTGELFF
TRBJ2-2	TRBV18	CASSPNPRRGIVNTGELFF
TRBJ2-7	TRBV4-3	CASSQTLLGQGRSYEQYF
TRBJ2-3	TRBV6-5	CASSFLQGGGSTDTQYF
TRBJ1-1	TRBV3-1	CASSQGQGNTEAFF
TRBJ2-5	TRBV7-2	CASSLGRSGGVRVTQYF
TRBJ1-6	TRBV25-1	CASSEYQGPNSPLHF
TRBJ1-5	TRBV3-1	CASSQDVGWQPQHF